One sample yielded the 31 T cell receptor beta chains listed below, sequenced in a study of CD8+ T cells in alopecia areata. Once RNA had been extracted, it was reverse transcribed into cDNA to act as the sequencing template. TCRdb's copy holds only in-frame clones and misses some; the assay was immunoSEQ multiplex PCR. The sample lists about 110,000 clones; under 60% were seen once. The treatment: oral pan-JAK inhibitor, 5-10 mg twice daily. Sequences were derived from CD8+ T cells sorted from blood, sampled at week 24, from a patient treated with tofacitinib. Receptor source: a human donor with alopecia areata.

This chain connects TRBV25-1 to TRBJ2-5, with D perhaps matching TRBD2 (6 bases). Trimming stripped 3 bases from V and 5 bases from J, with 13 bases between. CDR3 length: 14 residues. The V gene's germline CDR1 is MGHDK and CDR2 SYGVNS. The CDR3 coding sequence is TGTGCCAGCAGTGACATGGGGGGAAGGGAGACCCAGTACTTC. Amino acids: CASSDMGGRETQYF.

This clone was picked up a small number of times. V is TRBV4-1 and J is TRBJ2-7; possibly TRBD2 for D (5 bases). V lost 3 bases to trimming and J lost 2 bases, with 17 bases between them. CDR1 MGHRA and CDR2 YSYEKL come from the germline V gene. This CDR3 comprises 16 residues. The CDR3 region has the DNA TGCGCCAGCAGCCAGGAGGACCCCCTGATGGCCTACGAGCAGTACTTC. As protein: CASSQEDPLMAYEQYF.

V usage is TRBV27 and J usage is TRBJ2-2, with 9 bases that match TRBD2. V dropped 7 bases and J dropped 2; count of bases not matched to a gene: 8. Germline V lookup: CDR1 MNHEY, CDR2 SMNVEV (reference sequence). The CDR3 consists of 16 residues. The CDR3: CASTYSSGENTGELFF. The CDR3 region has the DNA TGTGCCAGCACCTACTCTAGCGGGGAAAACACCGGGGAGCTGTTTTTT.

This clone appeared once. This chain uses TRBV29-1 with TRBJ2-7, with TRBD2 as a possible D gene (5 bases). The V end lost 2 bases, the J end lost 1 base, and 9 bases lay between the germline ends. Germline V gene lookup returns CDR1 SQVTM and CDR2 ANQGSEA. This CDR3 region has 13 residues. The DNA of the CDR3 is TGCAGCGTTGAATTTGGGGAGTCCTACGAGCAGTACTTC. The encoded protein is CSVEFGESYEQYF.

This sequence joins TRBV19 and TRBJ2-3; the D gene is possibly TRBD1 (6 bases). The CDR3 consists of 16 residues. V gave up 7 bases and J gave up 6 bases, with 23 bases separating them. Per the germline V gene, CDR1 is LNHDA and CDR2 is SQIVND (reference sequence). The CDR3 DNA sequence: TGTGCCAGTACCCCACTGGGGGCGGCCACTCCGGATACGCAGTATTTT. Protein sequence: CASTPLGAATPDTQYF.

The rearrangement uses TRBV5-6 and TRBJ2-5; D is ambiguous. Per the germline V gene, CDR1 is SGHDT and CDR2 is YYEEEE. V was trimmed by 0 bases and J by 3 bases, leaving 6 bases between them. The CDR3 is 13 amino acids. The CDR3 sequence: CASSLAAEETQYF. In DNA form, the CDR3 reads TGTGCCAGCAGCTTGGCGGCAGAAGAGACCCAGTACTTC.

This clone was seen only a few times. The gene calls are TRBV7-9 and TRBJ2-1, with D perhaps matching TRBD1 (6 bases). V was trimmed by 1 base and J by 0 bases, leaving 10 bases between them. The CDR3 consists of 16 residues. The germline V gene encodes CDR1 SEHNR and CDR2 FQNEAQ (reference sequence). This chain's CDR3 is CASSLGVGASYNEQFF. The DNA for the CDR3 is TGTGCCAGCAGCTTAGGAGTGGGGGCCTCCTACAATGAGCAGTTCTTC. The full variable domain, with the rest looked up from reference TRBV7-9 and TRBJ2-1, is DTGVSQNPRHKITKRGQNVTFRCDPISEHNRLYWYRQTLGQGPEFLTYFQNEAQLEKSRLLSDRFSAERPKGSFSTLEIQRTEQGDSAMYLCASSLGVGASYNEQFFGPGTRLTVL.

V gene TRBV6-5 combines with J gene TRBJ1-1, with 7 bases that match TRBD1. The CDR3 sequence is 14 residues long. Trimming cost V 6 bases and J 1 base; bases outside gene matches: 5. CDR1 and CDR2 (germline): MNHEY, SVGAGI. CDR3 nucleotide sequence: TGTGCCAGCAGCCCCGGGACAGCGAACACTGAAGCTTTCTTT. It encodes CASSPGTANTEAFF.

The chain links TRBV11-2 to TRBJ2-2; 8 nucleotides match TRBD2. V lost 1 base to trimming and J lost 5 bases; unmatched junction nucleotides: 6. Germline values: CDR1 SGHAT, CDR2 FQNNGV. This CDR3 has 16 residues. The CDR3 here is CASSLAGLGTTGELFF. The CDR3 nucleotides read TGTGCCAGCAGCTTAGCGGGACTAGGAACGACCGGGGAGCTGTTTTTT.

This sequence joins TRBV6-6 and TRBJ1-6; no clear D. The V end was cut by 5 bases, the J end by 10 bases, with 12 bases between. Germline V gives CDR1 MNHNY, CDR2 SVGAGI (reference sequence). The CDR3 contains 13 residues. The DNA for the CDR3 is TGTGCCAGCAGTCCCTCGTTTGGATCACCCCTCCACTTT. It codes for CASSPSFGSPLHF.

This chain uses TRBV9 with TRBJ1-5; D is ambiguous. CDR3 length: 14 amino acids. In germline, CDR1 is SGDLS, CDR2 YYNGEE. With 7 bases removed from V and 0 bases from J, the gap between germline ends came to 11 bases. This CDR3 reads CASASTDSNQPQHF. For the CDR3, the DNA is TGTGCCAGCGCCTCGACGGATAGCAATCAGCCCCAGCATTTT.

The V and J genes are TRBV2 and TRBJ1-1; possible D gene TRBD1, 5 bases. Trimming cost V 2 bases and J 2 bases, with 15 bases left between them. The CDR3 is 16 amino acids. Germline CDR1 is SNHLY and CDR2 is FYNNEI. As DNA, the CDR3 is TGTGCCAGCAGTGAATTCGGGCAGGGATACAACACTGAAGCTTTCTTT. Its translation is CASSEFGQGYNTEAFF.

V usage is TRBV13 and J usage is TRBJ2-7; 7 bases agree with TRBD1. The V and J ends lost 5 bases and 6 bases, in that order; junction bases with no gene match: 10. The CDR3 has 14 amino acids. Germline CDR1 reads PRHDT; CDR2 reads FYEKMQ (reference sequence). This chain's CDR3 is CASSPRGSLFEQYF. The CDR3 DNA reads TGTGCCAGCAGCCCCAGGGGGTCCCTTTTCGAGCAGTACTTC.

The chain recombines TRBV5-1 with TRBJ1-1; 8 positions match TRBD1. Germline V lookup: CDR1 SGHRS, CDR2 YFSETQ. V gave up 5 bases and J gave up 1 base; unmatched junction bases: 4. This CDR3 is 14 amino acids long. The chain's CDR3 is CASRDREQNTEAFF. The CDR3 DNA reads TGCGCCAGCAGGGACAGGGAACAGAACACTGAAGCTTTCTTT.

V gene TRBV29-1 combines with J gene TRBJ2-7, with D possibly matching TRBD1 (5 bases). Germline loops: CDR1 SQVTM, CDR2 ANQGSEA. This CDR3 is 13 amino acids long. The V gene lost 7 bases and the J gene lost 3 bases, with 16 bases spanning the gap. CDR3 amino acids: CSASGAVNYEQYF. The CDR3 DNA is TGCAGCGCCAGTGGGGCAGTCAACTACGAGCAGTACTTC.

This clone was recorded a few times. The chain has TRBV27 and TRBJ2-2, with D hard to call. Per germline, CDR1 MNHEY and CDR2 SMNVEV (reference sequence). V was shortened by 2 bases and J by 6 bases, with 19 bases between the two germline ends. This CDR3 region has 17 residues. The CDR3 DNA follows: TGTGCCAGCAGTTTAGCCCCCGGAACCATGGGCCCCGGGGAGCTGTTTTTT. This gives the protein CASSLAPGTMGPGELFF.

The J gene is TRBJ1-6, the V gene TRBV30; possible D gene TRBD1, 6 bases. Germline V gene data show CDR1 as GTSNPN and CDR2 as SVGIG (reference sequence). Trimming removed 0 bases at V and 9 bases at J, with 12 bases between. The CDR3 length is 14 residues. The CDR3 reads CAWSVLQGSSPLHF. For the CDR3, the DNA is TGTGCCTGGAGTGTACTACAGGGCAGTTCACCCCTCCACTTT.

This sequence joins TRBV5-1 and TRBJ1-2; 10 bases are shared with TRBD1. Germline values: CDR1 SGHRS, CDR2 YFSETQ. V trimming: 3 bases; J trimming: 6 bases; junction bases outside the gene matches: 2. This CDR3 has 13 amino acids. DNA of the CDR3: TGCGCCAGCAGCTCGACAGGGGGCAATGGCTACACCTTC. Translated, it gives CASSSTGGNGYTF.

The chain links TRBV14 to TRBJ2-7; D is perhaps TRBD1 (5 bases). CDR3 size: 16 residues. V shed 1 base and J shed 3 bases, with 16 bases lying between them. Germline V gene lookup returns CDR1 SGHDN and CDR2 FVKESK. The CDR3 region has the DNA TGTGCCAGCAGCCAAGTCCCGTCAGAAGGGGACTACGAGCAGTACTTC. It specifies CASSQVPSEGDYEQYF.

In DNA, the CDR3 is TGTGCCAGCAGTTACGGGGACAGGGAGGCCACAGATACGCAGTATTTT. Protein: CASSYGDREATDTQYF. The rearrangement uses TRBV6-5 and TRBJ2-3, with TRBD1 matching over 9 bases. Germline V lookup: CDR1 MNHEY, CDR2 SVGAGI. Losses at the gene ends were 2 bases for V and 2 bases for J; bases not matched to a gene: 5. This CDR3 comprises 16 residues.

In the case of this clone: At one of its ends the junction is not consistent with the germline gene, which may arise from a read error. This rearrangement joins TRBV7-9 to TRBJ2-3, with 8 bases aligning to TRBD1. The CDR3 runs 16 residues. The germline V gene has CDR1 SEHNR and CDR2 FQNEAQ (reference sequence). The CDR3 loop reads CASSPTGQGRFDRQYF. DNA for the CDR3: TGTGCCAGCAGCCCCACTGGACAGGGTCGGTTCGATAGGCAGTATTTT. Filled out from reference TRBV7-9 and TRBJ2-3, the complete variable domain reads DTGVSQNPRHKITKRGQNVTFRCDPISEHNRLYWYRQTLGQGPEFLTYFQNEAQLEKSRLLSDRFSAERPKGSFSTLEIQRTEQGDSAMYLCASSPTGQGRFDRQYFGPGTRLTVL.

This clone has a handful of counts. The gene calls are TRBV29-1 and TRBJ1-2; no definite D call. The CDR3 totals 14 residues. Deletions cut 6 bases from V and 1 base from J, with 15 bases between. Looked up from germline, CDR1 is SQVTM and CDR2 is ANQGSEA. The CDR3 loop is CSVMSSGFNYGYTF. The CDR3, as DNA: TGCAGCGTAATGTCTTCGGGATTTAACTATGGCTACACCTTC.

Only a few counts were recorded for this clone. The chain joins TRBV27 to TRBJ2-5; TRBD1 matches at 9 bases. Germline lookup yields CDR1 MNHEY and CDR2 SMNVEV (reference sequence). The CDR3 extends over 15 amino acids. With V trimmed by 6 bases and J by 2 bases, 7 bases remained unmatched. The chain's CDR3 is CASSLTGGGQETQYF. The CDR3, as DNA: TGTGCCAGCAGCCTAACAGGGGGCGGGCAAGAGACCCAGTACTTC.

The chain uses TRBV6-1 and TRBJ2-5, with TRBD2 matching 8 bases. The CDR3 loop spans 16 amino acids. Germline V gene lookup returns CDR1 MNHNS and CDR2 SASEGT. The J segment lost 5 bases and the V segment lost 1 base, leaving 9 bases of the junction unmatched. In DNA, the CDR3 is TGTGCCAGCAGTGAAGGACTCGCGGGGGGCAGGGAGACCCAGTACTTC. Translating gives CASSEGLAGGRETQYF.

This clone appeared once. This rearrangement joins TRBV29-1 to TRBJ2-1, with D tentatively TRBD2 (6 bases). This CDR3 spans 13 amino acids. Germline CDR1 is SQVTM and CDR2 is ANQGSEA. The V end lost 6 bases, the J end lost 1 base, and 10 bases lay between the germline ends. Here the CDR3 DNA reads TGCAGCGTCGATGGGACTTCCTACAATGAGCAGTTCTTC. Translation: CSVDGTSYNEQFF.

This clone was seen more than once but under ten times. The J gene is TRBJ1-2, the V gene TRBV10-2; 11 bases align to TRBD1. V trimming: 6 bases; J trimming: 4 bases; junction bases outside the gene matches: 4. Germline CDR1 and CDR2: WSHSY and SAAADI. The CDR3 spans 14 residues. CDR3 nucleotide sequence: TGCGCCAGCAGGGGACAGGGGGACGGCTATGGCTACACCTTC. This translates into CASRGQGDGYGYTF.

The chain carries TRBV6-5 and TRBJ2-3; 8 bases agree with TRBD2. The CDR3 has 15 amino acids. The germline V gene has CDR1 MNHEY and CDR2 SVGAGI. J gave up 2 bases and V 4 bases, and 5 bases lay outside the gene matches. The CDR3 DNA reads as TGTGCCAGCAGTTTAGCGGGGACTCTCACAGATACGCAGTATTTT. Translated, it gives CASSLAGTLTDTQYF.

This clone was found a few times. The V gene is TRBV5-1, the J gene TRBJ2-7; D is unresolved. The CDR3 is 11 residues long. The V end was cut by 3 bases, the J end by 0 bases, with 1 base between. Germline V gene sequence: CDR1 SGHRS, CDR2 YFSETQ. The CDR3 spells CASSSSYEQYF. In DNA, the CDR3 is TGCGCCAGCAGCTCCTCCTACGAGCAGTACTTC.

In its sample, this clone was seen once. The CDR3 spells CASSYSRRNQPQHF. CDR3 coding DNA: TGTGCCAGCAGTTACTCTAGGAGAAATCAGCCCCAGCATTTT. This chain joins TRBV6-5 and TRBJ1-5; D call uncertain. CDR3 size: 14 residues. Trimming shortened V by 0 bases and J by 4 bases, and 7 bases separated the two germline ends. The V gene's germline CDR1 is MNHEY and CDR2 SVGAGI.

The chain is built from TRBV5-1 and TRBJ2-7; possible D gene TRBD1, 6 bases. V shed 4 bases and J shed 5 bases, with 13 bases lying between them. The CDR3 is 13 residues long. The V gene's germline CDR1 is SGHRS and CDR2 YFSETQ. The CDR3 DNA is TGCGCCAGCAGCGTCGACAGGTCCCACGAGCAGTACTTC. Residues: CASSVDRSHEQYF.

A remark on this clone: Additional DNA sequences in this sample encode the identical CDR3. The V gene is TRBV6-5, the J gene TRBJ2-7; D is perhaps TRBD2 (5 bases). V was shortened by 5 bases and J by 7 bases, with 9 bases between the two germline ends. This CDR3 has 11 residues. CDR1 and CDR2 (germline): MNHEY, SVGAGI. CDR3: CASSDRGEQYF. For the CDR3, the DNA is TGTGCCAGCAGTGACCGAGGGGAGCAGTACTTC.